Described below is a single TCR beta chain sequence and its context. V was shortened by 8 bases and J by 3 bases, with 16 bases between the two germline ends. The CDR3 contains 14 residues. The data originate from a study of tissue T cells after allogeneic stem cell transplantation. On the study more broadly: Pathologist review favored tissue samples showing histologically apparent lymphocytes.

Sequenced by immunoSEQ multiplex PCR; TCRdb stores in-frame clones only, minus some. Of roughly 9,700 clones listed, roughly 64% are singletons. The J gene is TRBJ1-1, the V gene TRBV23-1, with unresolved D. TRBV23-1 is recorded as an ORF, its role being uncertain. The sequence derives from a woman between 18 and 49 years old with breast cancer. The specimen comprised tissue from the ileum, sampled at autopsy. The DNA for the CDR3 is TGCGCCAGCGGGCGGCGGCGGGAGGACACTGAAGCTTTCTTT. The encoded protein is CASGRRREDTEAFF.